The source of this T cell receptor beta chain is a study of shared clonotypes between healthy human individuals. Study-wide background: Each donor had three CD4 naive, three CD4 memory, two CD8 naive and one CD8 memory plate. Study-level points and caveats: Sequencing depth was expected to affect clonotype sharing among donors.

With regard to this clone: Its antigen is as yet unknown.

Terminally differentiated effector memory CD45RA+ cells were excluded from the naive CD8 cells, which were CD45RO-negative and positively selected for CCR7. The authors distributed each subset's genomic DNA evenly over several immunoSEQ plates. Source study methods: Junction-only immunoSEQ data arrived without quality scores, meaning filtering differed. Sequencing used immunoSEQ multiplex PCR; TCRdb keeps in-frame clones, though not all of them. V, J and clone size derive from that table, while D and trimming were established from the DNA sequence. The sample has about 680,000 clones, approximately 90% seen once. The sequenced material came from naive CD8+ T cells sorted from blood. This sequence was found in a young man in good health.

The CDR3 DNA sequence: TGTGCCAGCAGCGGACTAGAGAGGCAGTATTTT. Residues: CASSGLERQYF. V usage is TRBV2 and J usage is TRBJ2-3; 7 bases match TRBD2. J was trimmed by 11 bases and V by 6 bases; bases with no gene match: 5. Germline lookup yields CDR1 SNHLY and CDR2 FYNNEI. CDR3 length: 11 amino acids.